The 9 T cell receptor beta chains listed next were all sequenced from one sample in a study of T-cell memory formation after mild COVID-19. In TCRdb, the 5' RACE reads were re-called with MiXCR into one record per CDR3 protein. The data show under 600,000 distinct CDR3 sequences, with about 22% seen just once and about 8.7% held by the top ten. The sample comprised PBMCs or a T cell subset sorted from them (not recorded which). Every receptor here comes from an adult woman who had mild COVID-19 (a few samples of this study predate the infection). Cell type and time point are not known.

In DNA, the CDR3 is TGTGCCAGCAGCCGGGACACGAGCAATCAGCCCCAGCATTTT. Protein product: CASSRDTSNQPQHF. The chain is built from TRBV6-1 and TRBJ1-5, with TRBD1 as a possible D gene (6 bases). Germline assignment: CDR1 MNHNS and CDR2 SASEGT. The CDR3 consists of 14 residues. Trimming cost V 6 bases and J 1 base, with 10 bases left between them.

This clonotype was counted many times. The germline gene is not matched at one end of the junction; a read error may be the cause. The CDR3: CASSLGGQGYEQYF. The CDR3 DNA sequence: TGTGCCAGCAGTTTAGGAGGACAGGGCTACGAGCAGTACTTC. The J gene is TRBJ2-7, the V gene TRBV7-2, with 8 positions matching TRBD1. The CDR3 is 14 residues long. Germline CDR1 is SGHTA and CDR2 is FQGNSA.

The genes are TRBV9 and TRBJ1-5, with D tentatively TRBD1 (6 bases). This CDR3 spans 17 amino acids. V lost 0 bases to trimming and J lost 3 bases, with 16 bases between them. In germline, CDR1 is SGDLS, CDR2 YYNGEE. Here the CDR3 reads CASSVDSRRQANQPQHF. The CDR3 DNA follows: TGTGCCAGCAGCGTAGATTCTAGAAGACAGGCCAATCAGCCCCAGCATTTT.

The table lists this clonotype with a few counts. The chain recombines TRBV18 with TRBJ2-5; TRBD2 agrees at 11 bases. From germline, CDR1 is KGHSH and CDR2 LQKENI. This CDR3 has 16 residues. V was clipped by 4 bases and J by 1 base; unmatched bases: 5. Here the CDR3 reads CASSRVTSGSQETQYF. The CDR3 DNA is TGTGCCAGCTCACGAGTCACTAGCGGGAGCCAAGAGACCCAGTACTTC.

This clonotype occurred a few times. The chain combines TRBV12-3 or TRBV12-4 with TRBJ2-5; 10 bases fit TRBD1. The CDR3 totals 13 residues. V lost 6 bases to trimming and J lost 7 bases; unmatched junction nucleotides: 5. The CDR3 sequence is CASSSGTGVTQYF. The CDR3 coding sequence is TGTGCCAGCAGCTCCGGGACAGGGGTGACCCAGTACTTC.

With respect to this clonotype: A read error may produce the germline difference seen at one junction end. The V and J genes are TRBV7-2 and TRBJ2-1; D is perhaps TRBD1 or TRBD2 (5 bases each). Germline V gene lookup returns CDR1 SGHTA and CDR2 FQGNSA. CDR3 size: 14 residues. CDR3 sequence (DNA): TGTGCCAGCAGCCCGGGGACGTCGGGTAATGAGCTGTTCTTC. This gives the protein CASSPGTSGNELFF.

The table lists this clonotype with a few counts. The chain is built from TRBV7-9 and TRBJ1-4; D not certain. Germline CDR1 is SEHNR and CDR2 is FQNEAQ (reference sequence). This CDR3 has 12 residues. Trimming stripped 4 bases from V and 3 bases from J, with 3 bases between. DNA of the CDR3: TGTGCCAGCAGCTCGCCTAATGAAAAACTGTTTTTT. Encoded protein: CASSSPNEKLFF.

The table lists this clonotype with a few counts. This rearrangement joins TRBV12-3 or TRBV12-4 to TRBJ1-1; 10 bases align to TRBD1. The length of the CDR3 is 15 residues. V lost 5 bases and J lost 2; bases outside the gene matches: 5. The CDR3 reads CASSTDRGRNTEAFF. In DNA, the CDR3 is TGTGCCAGCAGTACAGACAGGGGGCGAAACACTGAAGCTTTCTTT.

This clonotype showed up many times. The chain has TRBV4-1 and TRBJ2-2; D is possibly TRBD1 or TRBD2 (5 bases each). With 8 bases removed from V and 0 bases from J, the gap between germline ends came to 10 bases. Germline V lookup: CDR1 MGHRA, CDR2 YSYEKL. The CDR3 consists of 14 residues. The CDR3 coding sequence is TGCGCCAGCGGGACGGCCTCGAACACCGGGGAGCTGTTTTTT. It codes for CASGTASNTGELFF.